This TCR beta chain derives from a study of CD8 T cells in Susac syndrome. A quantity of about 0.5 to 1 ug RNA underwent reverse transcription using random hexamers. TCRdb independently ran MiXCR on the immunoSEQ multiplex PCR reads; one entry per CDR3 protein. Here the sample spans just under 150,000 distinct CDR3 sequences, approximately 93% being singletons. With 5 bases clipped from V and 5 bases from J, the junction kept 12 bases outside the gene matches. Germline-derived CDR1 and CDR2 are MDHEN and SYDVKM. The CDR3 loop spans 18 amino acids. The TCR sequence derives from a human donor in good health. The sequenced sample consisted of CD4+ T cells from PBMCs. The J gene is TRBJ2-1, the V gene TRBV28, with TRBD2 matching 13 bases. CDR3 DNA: TGTGCCAGCAGTCACCAAAGGACTAGCGGGAGACTACACAATGAGCAGTTCTTC. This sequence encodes CASSHQRTSGRLHNEQFF.